One TCR beta chain is described in this entry. TCRdb re-called the RT-PCR reads with MiXCR, one entry per CDR3 protein. Of about 410,000 distinct CDR3 sequences detected, 16% appear once; the ten largest clones hold 7% to 7.5%. This sample was included in a study of patients and donors after allogeneic stem cell transplantation. The V gene lost 0 bases and the J gene lost 2 bases, with 10 bases spanning the gap. This CDR3 has 14 amino acids. Germline V gene data show CDR1 as SQVTM and CDR2 as ANQGSEA. The sample taken for sequencing was blood, either unsorted or a sorted T cell fraction (not recorded which). The sequence was obtained from a human donor who was either an allogeneic HSCT recipient or a stem cell or donor lymphocyte infusion donor (not recorded which). It is not recorded whose cells these are; they may come from a transplant donor. This chain uses TRBV29-1 with TRBJ1-1, with a possible D match to TRBD1 (6 bases). CDR3 sequence (DNA): TGCAGCGTTGAAGACCGGACAGTCAACACTGAAGCTTTCTTT. It encodes CSVEDRTVNTEAFF.